The entry below gives a single TCR beta chain sequence along with its context. Its target is unknown. The data are from a study of CD8+CD57+ T cells in acquired aplastic anemia. Study background: The sorted CD4+ and CD8+ cells yielded an average about 3.5 ug of DNA. Points from the study as a whole: Patients and controls had in common 25 to 30 CD8+ CDR3 sequences. Controls and patients did not differ significantly in CD8+ Simpson's diversity.

For sequencing, patients were chosen who had shown expansion of CD8+CD57+ cells by flow cytometry. Diagnosis of severe acquired aplastic anemia applied to all patients. V was trimmed by 9 bases and J by 10 bases, leaving 25 bases between them. Germline V gives CDR1 LNHDA, CDR2 SQIVND (reference sequence). The CDR3 spans 15 residues. The TCR beta profiling, which covered VDJ combination and CDR3 sequence, was carried out using genomic DNA as the template. TCRdb called the reads again in MiXCR, with one record for every CDR3 protein. This sample yields roughly 500,000 distinct CDR3 sequences, of which about a third are seen a single time; 0.82% belongs to the top ten.

The gene calls are TRBV19 and TRBJ2-1; D is tentatively TRBD1 or TRBD2 (5 bases each). The material sequenced was sorted CD4+, CD8+, or CD8+CD57+ T cells (not recorded which) from PBMCs. The receptor was isolated from a human donor with aplastic anemia. The DNA for the CDR3 is TGTGCCAGCAGCAGAGACGAGACGGGGACCGGCGAGCAGTTCTTC. It translates to CASSRDETGTGEQFF.